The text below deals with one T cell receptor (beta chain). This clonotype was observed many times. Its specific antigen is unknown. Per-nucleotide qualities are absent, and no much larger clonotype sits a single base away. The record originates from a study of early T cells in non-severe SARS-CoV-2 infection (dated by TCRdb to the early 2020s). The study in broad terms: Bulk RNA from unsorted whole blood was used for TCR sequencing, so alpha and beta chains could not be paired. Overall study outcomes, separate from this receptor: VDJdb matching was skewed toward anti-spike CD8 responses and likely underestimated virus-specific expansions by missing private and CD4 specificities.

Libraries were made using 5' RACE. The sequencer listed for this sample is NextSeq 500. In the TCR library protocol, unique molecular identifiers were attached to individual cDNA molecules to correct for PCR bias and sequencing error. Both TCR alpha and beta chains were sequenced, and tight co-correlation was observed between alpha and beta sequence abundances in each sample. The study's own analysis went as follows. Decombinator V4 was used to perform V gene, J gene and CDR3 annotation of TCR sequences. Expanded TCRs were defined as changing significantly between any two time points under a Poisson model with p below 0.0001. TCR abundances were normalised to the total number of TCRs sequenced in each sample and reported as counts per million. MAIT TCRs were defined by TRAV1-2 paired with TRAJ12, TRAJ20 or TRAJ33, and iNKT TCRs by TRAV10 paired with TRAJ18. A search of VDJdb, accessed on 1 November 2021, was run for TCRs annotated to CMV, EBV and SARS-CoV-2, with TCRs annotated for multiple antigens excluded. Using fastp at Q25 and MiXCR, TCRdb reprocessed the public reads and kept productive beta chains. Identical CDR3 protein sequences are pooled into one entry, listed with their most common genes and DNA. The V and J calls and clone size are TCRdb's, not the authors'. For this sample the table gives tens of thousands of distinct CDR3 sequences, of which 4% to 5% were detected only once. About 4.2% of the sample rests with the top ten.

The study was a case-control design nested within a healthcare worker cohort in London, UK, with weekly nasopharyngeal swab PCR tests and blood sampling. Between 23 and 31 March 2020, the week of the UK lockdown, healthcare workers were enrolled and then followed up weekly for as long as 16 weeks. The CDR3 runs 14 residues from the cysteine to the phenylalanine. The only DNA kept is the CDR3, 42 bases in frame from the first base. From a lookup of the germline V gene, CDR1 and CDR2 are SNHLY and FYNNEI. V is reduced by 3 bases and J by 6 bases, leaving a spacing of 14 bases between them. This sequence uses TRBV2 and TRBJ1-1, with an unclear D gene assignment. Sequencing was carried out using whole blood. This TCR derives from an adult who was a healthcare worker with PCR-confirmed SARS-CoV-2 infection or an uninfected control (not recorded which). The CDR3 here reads CASSEGMTLPEAFF. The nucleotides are TGTGCCAGCAGTGAGGGAATGACCCTACCTGAAGCTTTCTTT.